This passage covers 20 T cell receptor beta chains from one sample sequenced in a study of blood T cells in healthy people across ages. Primed by a sample-barcoded 5' primer and a J-beta primer mix, a second PCR proceeded for about 6 to 11 cycles. MiXCR, run by TCRdb on the 5' RACE reads, gives a single entry per CDR3 protein. The sample records 540,000 or so distinct CDR3 sequences, less than 60% being singletons. Specimen: blood. The receptors shown here come from an elderly man in good health.

This clonotype was counted many times. V and J are TRBV6-5 and TRBJ2-5, with D perhaps TRBD1 or TRBD2 (5 bases each). CDR1 is MNHEY and CDR2 is SVGAGI in the germline V gene. V lost 6 bases, J lost 5 bases, and 13 bases lay in between. The CDR3 runs 13 residues. The CDR3 DNA is TGTGCCAGCAGACCCCAGGGAGTTGAGACCCAGTACTTC. Protein product: CASRPQGVETQYF.

V is TRBV21-1 and J is TRBJ2-2. TRBV21-1 is labeled a pseudogene. The length of the CDR3 is 13 residues. The CDR3 protein is CASSNVVGRELFF. CDR3 sequence (DNA): TGTGCCAGCAGCAATGTAGTGGGGAGGGAGCTGTTTTTT.

This clonotype was detected once. This may come from a read error, since a much larger clone is one base off. The chain is built from TRBV7-6 and TRBJ2-1, with D possibly being TRBD1 or TRBD2 (5 bases each). The germline V gene has CDR1 SGHVS and CDR2 FNYEAQ. V was cut by 4 bases and J by 13 bases, with 11 bases left in between. The CDR3 is 11 residues long. The CDR3 reads CASSSAGTQFF. CDR3 bases: TGTGCCAGCAGCTCGGCAGGGACCCAGTTCTTC.

The chain joins TRBV10-3 to TRBJ2-3; D is unclear. The CDR3 consists of 12 residues. Germline-derived CDR1 and CDR2 are ENHRY and SYGVKD. V lost 2 bases and J lost 1, with 1 base in between. CDR3: CAISEGTDTQYF. CDR3 DNA: TGTGCCATCAGTGAGGGCACAGATACGCAGTATTTT.

This clonotype was detected only a few times. The rearrangement joins TRBV4-1 to TRBJ2-3; TRBD2 might be the D (6 bases). Germline V gene lookup returns CDR1 MGHRA and CDR2 YSYEKL. V was cut by 4 bases and J by 0 bases, with 11 bases left in between. This CDR3 has 15 residues. The CDR3 here is CASSPFAGSTDTQYF. CDR3 nucleotide sequence: TGCGCCAGCAGCCCGTTCGCGGGGAGCACAGATACGCAGTATTTT.

V gene TRBV4-3 combines with J gene TRBJ2-1; weak D call: TRBD1 (6 bases). CDR1 is LGHNA, CDR2 YSLEER, per germline. Trimming took off 0 bases at V and 7 bases at J, with 13 bases between the two ends. CDR3 length: 15 residues. The CDR3 spells CASSQDRARGNEQFF. CDR3 sequence (DNA): TGCGCCAGCAGCCAAGATCGTGCCAGGGGAAATGAGCAGTTCTTC.

This clonotype has just a few counts. V and J are TRBV29-1 and TRBJ2-5; D call uncertain. Per germline, CDR1 SQVTM and CDR2 ANQGSEA. The CDR3 extends over 12 amino acids. V shed 4 bases and J shed 4 bases, with 10 bases lying between them. Here the CDR3 reads CSVVLRLETQYF. CDR3 in DNA: TGCAGCGTTGTCTTACGTTTAGAGACCCAGTACTTC.

CDR3 sequence reads: CSGRVAYEQYF. The CDR3 DNA is TGCAGCGGTAGGGTTGCCTACGAGCAGTACTTC. The chain carries TRBV29-1 and TRBJ2-7; D gene ambiguous. Germline V gene lookup returns CDR1 SQVTM and CDR2 ANQGSEA. This CDR3 comprises 11 residues. V lost 7 bases and J lost 2, with 9 bases in between.

This clonotype occurred many times. V usage is TRBV6-5 and J usage is TRBJ1-1, with TRBD1 as a possible D gene (5 bases). The CDR3 spans 16 residues. Trimming cost V 6 bases and J 2 bases, with 19 bases left between them. Germline V gene data show CDR1 as MNHEY and CDR2 as SVGAGI. The CDR3 reads CASSDTGPPRNTEAFF. The CDR3 nucleotides are TGTGCCAGCAGCGATACAGGTCCCCCGCGAAACACTGAAGCTTTCTTT.

The chain recombines TRBV4-3 with TRBJ1-2; D remains ambiguous. The CDR3 length is 17 residues. V gave up 3 bases and J gave up 8 bases, with 25 bases separating them. In germline, CDR1 is LGHNA, CDR2 YSLEER. CDR3 sequence (DNA): TGCGCCAGCAGCCAGGCGTTCAGCGGCGCAACCAAAGGGGGCTACACCTTC. This translates into CASSQAFSGATKGGYTF.

The chain has TRBV21-1 and TRBJ2-7; the table's D call, TRBD1, was not checked against the DNA. TRBV21-1 is a known pseudogene. The CDR3 length is 15 residues. CDR3 in DNA: TGTGCCAGCAGCAAAGGAGGCAGGGTAGTCAATGAGCAGTACTTC. Its translation is CASSKGGRVVNEQYF.

This clonotype was found a few times. The chain couples TRBV6-6 to TRBJ2-7, with a weak D call TRBD1 (6 bases). V gave up 6 bases and J gave up 7 bases, with 19 bases separating them. Germline V gene sequence: CDR1 MNHNY, CDR2 SVGAGI (reference sequence). The CDR3 has 14 amino acids. CDR3 in DNA: TGTGCCAGCAGCCGACAGGTTCCAGGCGGTGAGCAGTACTTC. Translation: CASSRQVPGGEQYF.

The chain is built from TRBV6-2 or TRBV6-3 and TRBJ2-7; TRBD2 matches 8 bases. Germline V gives CDR1 MNHEY, CDR2 SVGEGT. Trimming took 6 bases from V and 7 from J; bases not matched to a gene: 14. The CDR3 is 15 amino acids. CDR3 nucleotide sequence: TGTGCCAGCAGGGCTGGGGGGACTAGAAACAATGAGCAGTACTTC. Translated, it gives CASRAGGTRNNEQYF.

The CDR3 here is CASSLGQERVPLHF. The CDR3 DNA sequence: TGTGCCAGCAGTTTAGGACAGGAGAGAGTACCCCTCCACTTT. V is TRBV6-6 and J is TRBJ1-6, with 7 bases aligning to TRBD1. V shed 4 bases, J shed 12 bases, and the junction held 9 bases outside the gene matches. This CDR3 region has 14 residues. CDR1 and CDR2 (germline): MNHNY, SVGAGI (reference sequence).

This chain connects TRBV7-9 to TRBJ1-4; tentatively, D is TRBD1 (6 bases). This CDR3 is 15 amino acids long. Trimming stripped 9 bases from V and 3 bases from J, with 17 bases between. Germline CDR1 reads SEHNR; CDR2 reads FQNEAQ (reference sequence). CDR3 region: CASSPQGPANEKLFF. The DNA for the CDR3 is TGTGCCAGTAGCCCACAGGGTCCAGCTAATGAAAAACTGTTTTTT. Using reference TRBV7-9 and TRBJ1-4 for the parts outside the CDR3, the full variable domain is DTGVSQNPRHKITKRGQNVTFRCDPISEHNRLYWYRQTLGQGPEFLTYFQNEAQLEKSRLLSDRFSAERPKGSFSTLEIQRTEQGDSAMYLCASSPQGPANEKLFFGSGTQLSVL.

The chain couples TRBV5-6 to TRBJ1-1; D not resolved. CDR3 size: 11 residues. Germline-derived CDR1 and CDR2 are SGHDT and YYEEEE. The V and J ends lost 2 bases and 6 bases respectively, with 5 bases between them. This CDR3 is CASSFFAEAFF. The DNA of the CDR3 is TGTGCCAGCAGCTTCTTCGCTGAAGCTTTCTTT.

Only a few counts were recorded for this clonotype. The V call is TRBV6-2 or TRBV6-3, the J call TRBJ2-7; D is perhaps TRBD2 (5 bases). V dropped 4 bases and J dropped 1 base, with 8 bases sitting between them. Germline V gives CDR1 MNHEY, CDR2 SVGEGT. This CDR3 is built from 13 residues. The CDR3 region is CASSFLASYEQYF. Here the CDR3 DNA reads TGTGCCAGCAGTTTTCTAGCTTCCTACGAGCAGTACTTC.

The V call is TRBV28, the J call TRBJ2-5; the D gene is possibly TRBD2 (7 bases). The assigned J gene may be wrong: the sequence end matches TRBJ2-4 better. Looked up from germline, CDR1 is MDHEN and CDR2 is SYDVKM. This CDR3 has 15 residues. The chain's CDR3 is CASSLIGGGINIQYF. DNA for the CDR3: TGTGCCAGCAGTTTGATAGGGGGGGGAATAAACATTCAGTACTTC.

The chain is built from TRBV7-2 and TRBJ2-3; 8 bases are a match to TRBD2. This CDR3 has 15 residues. The germline CDR1 and CDR2 sequences are SGHTA and FQGNSA. Trimming cost V 5 bases and J 6 bases; bases outside gene matches: 10. The CDR3 is CASSPQRERVDTQYF. The DNA of the CDR3 is TGTGCCAGCAGCCCTCAGCGGGAGAGGGTTGATACGCAGTATTTT. The full variable domain, its missing parts supplied by reference TRBV7-2 and TRBJ2-3, is GAGVSQSPSNKVTEKGKDVELRCDPISGHTALYWYRQSLGQGLEFLIYFQGNSAPDKSGLPSDRFSAERTGGSVSTLTIQRTQQEDSAVYLCASSPQRERVDTQYFGPGTRLTVL.

J is TRBJ1-2 and V is TRBV20-1; 9 positions match TRBD1. V dropped 5 bases and J dropped 6; count of bases not matched to a gene: 10. The germline V gene encodes CDR1 DFQATT and CDR2 SNEGSKA (reference sequence). The length of the CDR3 is 14 residues. In nucleotides, the CDR3 is TGCAGTGCTGCAGTACAGGGGGCGGGTCATGGCTACACCTTC. Protein sequence: CSAAVQGAGHGYTF.